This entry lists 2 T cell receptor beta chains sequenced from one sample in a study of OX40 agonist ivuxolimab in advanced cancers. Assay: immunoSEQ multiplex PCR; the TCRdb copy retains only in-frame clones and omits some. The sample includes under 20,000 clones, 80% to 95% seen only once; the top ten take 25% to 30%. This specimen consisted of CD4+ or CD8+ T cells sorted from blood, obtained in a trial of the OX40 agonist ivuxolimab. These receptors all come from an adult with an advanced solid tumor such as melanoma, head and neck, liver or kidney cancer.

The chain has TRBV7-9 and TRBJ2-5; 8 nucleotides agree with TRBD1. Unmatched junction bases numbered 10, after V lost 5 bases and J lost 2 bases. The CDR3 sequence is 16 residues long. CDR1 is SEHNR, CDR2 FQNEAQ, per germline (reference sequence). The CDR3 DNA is TGTGCCAGCAGCCCTAACTTAGGACAGGGACAAGAGACCCAGTACTTC. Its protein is CASSPNLGQGQETQYF.

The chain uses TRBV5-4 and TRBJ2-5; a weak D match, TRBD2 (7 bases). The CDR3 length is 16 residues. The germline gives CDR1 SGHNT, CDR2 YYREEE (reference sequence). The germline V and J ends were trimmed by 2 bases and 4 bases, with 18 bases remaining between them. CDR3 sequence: CASSLRGAGSGETQYF. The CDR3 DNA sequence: TGTGCCAGCAGCTTACGGGGGGCGGGGTCAGGAGAGACCCAGTACTTC.